These T cell receptor beta chains were read from a single sample in a study of metastatic and nonmetastatic thyroid tumors. Using MiXCR, TCRdb reanalyzed the PCR reads. The sample holds some 16,000 clones, approximately 24% seen once. The sample consisted of tumor tissue. These receptor sequences come from a male donor with papillary thyroid cancer or a benign thyroid nodule (not recorded which). Some clones in this sample may be carry-over from other donors' samples. CDR3s include the opening cysteine and the closing phenylalanine or tryptophan. The D gene is left open where the match is weak. Some rows have no size entry. The others give once, few or many, or a class for an expanded clone.

j_call,d_call,v_call,clone_size,cdr3_nt,cdr3_aa
TRBJ1-2,NA,TRBV11-3,NA,TGTGCCAGCAGTTTCGGGGGTGATGGCTACACCTTC,CASSFGGDGYTF
TRBJ1-5,TRBD1,TRBV7-8,many,TGTGCCAGCAGCGGGGACAGAAATCAGCCCCAGCATTTT,CASSGDRNQPQHF
TRBJ2-5,NA,TRBV20-1,few,TGCAGTGCCCCGGGAGAGGGGGCGAGGAGAGAGACCCAGTACTTC,CSAPGEGARRETQYF
TRBJ2-5,TRBD1,TRBV5-1,NA,TGCGCCAGCAGCCCTCGGGACAGGAGACCTGATACCCAGTACTTC,CASSPRDRRPDTQYF
TRBJ2-5,NA,TRBV28,many,TGTGCCAGCAGTTTACGGCCCCAGACCCAGTACTTC,CASSLRPQTQYF
TRBJ1-1,TRBD1,TRBV9,many,TGTGCCAGCAGTCGGACAGGTGGAACTGAAGCTTTCTTT,CASSRTGGTEAFF
TRBJ1-6,NA,TRBV28,NA,TGTGCCGGTCGTGGATCTAAGAATTCACCCCTCCACTTT,CAGRGSKNSPLHF
TRBJ2-1,NA,TRBV11-2,NA,TGTGCCAGCAGCTTAATAGTGGCCTACACGGGTTACAATGAGCAGTTCTTC,CASSLIVAYTGYNEQFF
TRBJ1-5,NA,TRBV3-1,NA,TGTGCCAGCAGCTCCCGTGGCCTCAATCAGCCCCAGCATTTT,CASSSRGLNQPQHF
TRBJ1-5,NA,TRBV6-1,many,TGTGCCAGCAGTCGGGACACAGAAAATCAGCCCCAGCATTTT,CASSRDTENQPQHF
TRBJ2-1,TRBD2,TRBV7-4,many,TGTGCCAGCAGCTTAGCACTAGCGGGAGTATGTGAGCAGTTCTTC,CASSLALAGVCEQFF
TRBJ2-4,NA,TRBV4-1,many,TGCGCCAGCAGCGGGGGACTAGCCAAAAACATTCAGTACTTC,CASSGGLAKNIQYF
TRBJ1-2,NA,TRBV24-1,medium-sized,TGTGCCACCAGTGATACAGCCGGGACTAACTATGGCTACACCTTC,CATSDTAGTNYGYTF
TRBJ2-4,NA,TRBV20-1,NA,TGCAGTGCTAGGGAGGGTTGGGGGGAATACTTC,CSAREGWGEYF
TRBJ1-6,NA,TRBV19,many,TGTGCCAGTAGTATAGCCTATACGATGAATTCACCCCTCCACTTT,CASSIAYTMNSPLHF
TRBJ2-2,NA,TRBV6-1,NA,TGTGCCAGTACCCTGGCACCCGGAGATAGCGGGGAGCTGTTTTTT,CASTLAPGDSGELFF
TRBJ2-2,NA,TRBV6-1,medium-sized,TGTGCCAGCCTAGCGATATTCAACACCGGGGAGCTGTTTTTT,CASLAIFNTGELFF
TRBJ1-4,NA,TRBV6-1,few,TGTGCCAGCAGGTATTTGGGACGGGCTAATGAAAAACTTTTTTTT,CASRYLGRANEKLFF
TRBJ1-3,NA,TRBV6-5,few,TGTGCCAGCAGTTACTCTGTGGGAGGGTGGAACACCATATATTTT,CASSYSVGGWNTIYF
TRBJ2-5,NA,TRBV18,many,TGTGCCAGCTCACCACGGACAGCGTACCAAGAGACCCAGTACTTC,CASSPRTAYQETQYF
TRBJ2-7,TRBD2,TRBV5-1,many,TGCGCCAGCAGCTCGGGACCGGGACTAGGAACCTACGAGCAGTACTTC,CASSSGPGLGTYEQYF
TRBJ1-5,NA,TRBV6-1,few,TGTGCCCACTCTTGTGGGGGAAGCAATCAGCCCCAGCATTTT,CAHSCGGSNQPQHF
TRBJ2-7,TRBD2,TRBV9,NA,TGTGCCAGCAGCCCCAGTGGTAGCGGGAGCCACGAGCAGTACTTC,CASSPSGSGSHEQYF
TRBJ2-2,NA,TRBV7-2,many,TGTGCCAGCAGCTTAGCGGGGGGTCCGAACACCGGGGAGCTGTTTTTT,CASSLAGGPNTGELFF
TRBJ2-1,NA,TRBV28,medium-sized,TGTGCCAGCAGTTCTACTACCTACTACAATGAGCAGTTCTTC,CASSSTTYYNEQFF
TRBJ2-5,NA,TRBV5-1,many,TGCGCCAGCAGTCGAGGGCTCCAACAAGAGACCCAGTACTTC,CASSRGLQQETQYF
TRBJ2-3,NA,TRBV2,many,TGTGCCAGCAGTCGTAATACAGATACGCAGTATTTT,CASSRNTDTQYF
TRBJ2-1,TRBD2,TRBV6-4,many,TGTGCCAGCAGTGACTCAACTAGCGGGAGCAATGAGCAGTTCTTC,CASSDSTSGSNEQFF
TRBJ2-3,NA,TRBV19,NA,TGTGCCAGTAGTACCTACAGGGTGGCGGGGGCAGATACGCAGTATTTT,CASSTYRVAGADTQYF
TRBJ1-5,NA,TRBV10-2,many,TGCGCCAGCAGTGACTCGGACAGCAATCAGCCCCAGCATTTT,CASSDSDSNQPQHF
TRBJ2-5,TRBD2,TRBV7-2,NA,TGTGCCAGCAGCTTAGGTGGGACTAGCGGGAGGGGGGATACCCAGTACTTC,CASSLGGTSGRGDTQYF
TRBJ1-6,NA,TRBV5-4,many,TGTGCCAGCAGCTTAGGTTTTGGTAATTCACCCCTCCACTTT,CASSLGFGNSPLHF
TRBJ1-5,NA,TRBV5-1,NA,TGCGCCAGCAGCTTGATGGGGGCCGACGGTCAGCCCCAGCATTTT,CASSLMGADGQPQHF
TRBJ1-2,NA,TRBV19,many,TGTGCCAGTATAGCTCGCCGGGGGGGAGGCTACACCTTC,CASIARRGGGYTF
TRBJ2-1,NA,TRBV12-3/TRBV12-4,few,TGTGCCAGCAGGCCGAATGATTACAATGAGCAGTTCTTC,CASRPNDYNEQFF
TRBJ2-3,NA,TRBV12-3/TRBV12-4,many,TGTGCCAGCAGTTTCCAGGGGGGAACAGATACGCAGTATTTT,CASSFQGGTDTQYF
TRBJ1-1,NA,TRBV20-1,NA,TGCAGTGCTACACCGAGGATGAACACTGAAGCTTTCTTT,CSATPRMNTEAFF
TRBJ2-5,TRBD2,TRBV9,many,TGTGCCAGCAGCGCCGGGACTAGCGGGAGCGGGGAGACCCAGTACTTC,CASSAGTSGSGETQYF
TRBJ2-1,NA,TRBV5-5,NA,TGTGCCAGCAGCTTGGGACACGGATACTACAATGAGCAGTTCTTC,CASSLGHGYYNEQFF
TRBJ2-1,NA,TRBV20-1,NA,TGCAGTCCTAGAGATACGACATGGCTGGGAATTGAGCAGTTCTTC,CSPRDTTWLGIEQFF
TRBJ2-1,NA,TRBV18,many,TGTGCCAGCTCACCTCGGCAAAATGAGCAGTTCTTC,CASSPRQNEQFF
TRBJ1-4,NA,TRBV30,many,TGTGCCTGGAGTGTGCGCCTGCAAGATCTTGAAAAACTGTTTTTT,CAWSVRLQDLEKLFF
TRBJ2-3,NA,TRBV11-3,NA,TGTGCCAGCACCCCGCGAGGGGATGACGCGGATACGCAGTATTTT,CASTPRGDDADTQYF
TRBJ2-7,TRBD2,TRBV11-2,once,TGTGCCAGCAGCAGAAAGGGGACAGCGGGAGGGCCCTCTGGAGAGCAGTACTTC,CASSRKGTAGGPSGEQYF
TRBJ2-5,TRBD1,TRBV12-5,many,TGTGCTAGTGAACTAAGGGGGCTCCTCCAAGAGACCCAGTACTTC,CASELRGLLQETQYF
TRBJ2-1,NA,TRBV27,few,TGTGCCAGCAGTTTTTTCAAGGACAATGAGCAGTTCTTC,CASSFFKDNEQFF
TRBJ2-3,NA,TRBV14,many,TGTGCCAGCAGCCAAGCTGGGATCGGTACGCAGTATTTT,CASSQAGIGTQYF
TRBJ1-1,NA,TRBV16,medium-sized,TGTGCCAGCAGCCAATTCGTGGCCGTCGGGGGTCGGACTGAAGCTTTCTTT,CASSQFVAVGGRTEAFF
TRBJ2-6,TRBD2,TRBV20-1,NA,TGCAGTGCTAGCCCAACAACTAGCGGGTCTAGCTCTGGGGCCAACGTCCTGACTTTC,CSASPTTSGSSSGANVLTF
TRBJ1-2,TRBD1,TRBV6-1,few,TGTGCCAGCAGCGATGACAGGGTACCCCATGGCTACACCTTC,CASSDDRVPHGYTF
TRBJ1-6,NA,TRBV6-5,NA,TGTGCCAGCAGTTACCCAGATTCACCCCTCCACTTT,CASSYPDSPLHF
TRBJ1-3,NA,TRBV6-1,many,TGTGCCAGCAGGTCATCTGGAAACACCATATATTTT,CASRSSGNTIYF